This paragraph reports one T cell receptor (beta chain). The data belong to a study of shared T cell receptors in the human thymus. Measured with immunoSEQ multiplex PCR; TCRdb has only the in-frame clones, and not every one. The sample records 640,000 or so clones, 80% to 90% being singletons. This same sample was also taken into another study, of human thymus T cells. That work adds: Congenital heart defects were the reason for the corrective surgery that the donors, healthy Finnish infants, were having. Thymus was obtained from resections taken during corrective heart surgery. Biased V and J segment usage appeared in thymus and peripheral blood. Related research found strongly overlapping thymic repertoires in unrelated individuals.

The receptor's source is a boy under three years old with a congenital heart defect. Sequenced sample: thymocytes.

CDR3 in amino acids: CASSFPQGAVGTEAFF. For the CDR3, the DNA is TGTGCCAGCAGCTTCCCGCAGGGGGCTGTGGGCACTGAAGCTTTCTTT. The genes are TRBV5-6 and TRBJ1-1; 8 bases map to TRBD1. After removal of 2 bases from V and 4 bases from J, the junction contained 10 bases not matched to a gene. Germline V gives CDR1 SGHDT, CDR2 YYEEEE. The CDR3 consists of 16 residues.